This entry features one TCR beta chain sequence. This sample was included in a study of Ad26.COV2.S vaccination and SARS-CoV-2 variants. The germline gives CDR1 DFQATT, CDR2 SNEGSKA (reference sequence). The CDR3 totals 15 residues. Unmatched junction bases numbered 5, after V lost 3 bases and J lost 1 base. Described treatment: over 15 received Ad26.COV2.S at low or high dose, single or two shots; roughly five received placebo; per-sample allocation not given. The samples were gathered on day 63 after the first injection of vaccine or placebo. Method: immunoSEQ multiplex PCR; TCRdb's copy keeps in-frame clones and lacks some. The repertoire has approximately 420,000 clones, approximately 91% of them found once; the top ten carry roughly 3%.

This sequence originates from a person between 18 and 59 years old who received the Ad26.COV2.S COVID-19 vaccine or a placebo. The material sequenced was peripheral blood, taken in a trial of Ad26.COV2.S vaccine versus placebo. This chain uses TRBV20-1 with TRBJ2-3, with 9 nucleotides matching TRBD1. DNA of the CDR3: TGCAGTGCTAGTAGACAGGGGGTAGGCACAGATACGCAGTATTTT. It encodes CSASRQGVGTDTQYF.